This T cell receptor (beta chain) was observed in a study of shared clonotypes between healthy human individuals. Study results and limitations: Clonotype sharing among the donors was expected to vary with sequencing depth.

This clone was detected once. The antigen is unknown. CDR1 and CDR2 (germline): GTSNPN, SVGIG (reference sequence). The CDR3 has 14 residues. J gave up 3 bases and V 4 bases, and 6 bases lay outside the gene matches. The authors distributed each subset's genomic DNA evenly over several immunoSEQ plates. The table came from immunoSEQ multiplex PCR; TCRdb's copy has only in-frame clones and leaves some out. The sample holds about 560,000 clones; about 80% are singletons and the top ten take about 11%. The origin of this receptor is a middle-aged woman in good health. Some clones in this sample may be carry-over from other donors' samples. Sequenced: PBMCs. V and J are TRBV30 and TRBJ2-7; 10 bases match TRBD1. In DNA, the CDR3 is TGTGCCTGGAAGCTCGGGACAGGGGACTACGAGCAGTACTTC. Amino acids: CAWKLGTGDYEQYF.